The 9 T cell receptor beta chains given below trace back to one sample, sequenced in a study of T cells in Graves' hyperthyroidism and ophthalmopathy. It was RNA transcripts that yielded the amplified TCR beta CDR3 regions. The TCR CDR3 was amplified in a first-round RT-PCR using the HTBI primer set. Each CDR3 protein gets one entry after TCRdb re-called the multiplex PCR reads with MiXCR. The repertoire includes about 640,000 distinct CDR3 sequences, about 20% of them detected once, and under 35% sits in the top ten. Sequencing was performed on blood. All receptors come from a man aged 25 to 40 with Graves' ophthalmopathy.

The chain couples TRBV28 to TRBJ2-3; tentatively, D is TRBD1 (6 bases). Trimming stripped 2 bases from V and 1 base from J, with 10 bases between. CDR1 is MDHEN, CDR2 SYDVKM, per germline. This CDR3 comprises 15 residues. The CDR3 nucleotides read TGTGCCAGCAGTTTACCCAAGGGGGGCACAGATACGCAGTATTTT. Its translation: CASSLPKGGTDTQYF.

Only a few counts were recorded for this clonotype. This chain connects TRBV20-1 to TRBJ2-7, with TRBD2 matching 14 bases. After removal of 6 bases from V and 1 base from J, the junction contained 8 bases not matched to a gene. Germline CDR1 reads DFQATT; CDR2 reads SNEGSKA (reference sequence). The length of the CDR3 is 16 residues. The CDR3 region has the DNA TGCAGTGCCACCGGACTAGCGGGAGGAGATTCCTACGAGCAGTACTTC. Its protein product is CSATGLAGGDSYEQYF.

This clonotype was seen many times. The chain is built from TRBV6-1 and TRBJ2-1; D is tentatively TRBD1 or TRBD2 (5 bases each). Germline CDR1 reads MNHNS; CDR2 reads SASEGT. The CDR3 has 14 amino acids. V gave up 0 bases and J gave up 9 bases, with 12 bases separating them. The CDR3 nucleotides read TGTGCCAGCAGTGAAGCGCGACTTGGGGGTGAGCAGTTCTTC. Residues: CASSEARLGGEQFF.

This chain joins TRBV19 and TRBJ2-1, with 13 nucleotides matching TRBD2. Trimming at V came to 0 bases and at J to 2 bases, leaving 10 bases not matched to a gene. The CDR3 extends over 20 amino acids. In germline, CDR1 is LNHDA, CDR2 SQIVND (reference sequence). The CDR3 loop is CASSIDLRLAGGRPYNEQFF. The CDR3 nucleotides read TGTGCCAGTAGTATAGATCTCCGACTAGCGGGAGGTCGCCCCTACAATGAGCAGTTCTTC.

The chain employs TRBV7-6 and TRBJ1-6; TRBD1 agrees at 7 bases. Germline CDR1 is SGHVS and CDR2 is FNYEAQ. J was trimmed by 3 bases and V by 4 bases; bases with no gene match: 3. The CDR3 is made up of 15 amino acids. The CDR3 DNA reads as TGTGCCAGCAGCTCGGGGACAGACTATAATTCACCCCTCCACTTT. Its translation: CASSSGTDYNSPLHF.

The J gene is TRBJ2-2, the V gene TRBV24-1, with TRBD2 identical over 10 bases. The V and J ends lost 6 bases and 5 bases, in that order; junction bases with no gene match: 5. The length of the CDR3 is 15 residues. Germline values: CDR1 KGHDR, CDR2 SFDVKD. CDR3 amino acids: CATSTLAGETGELFF. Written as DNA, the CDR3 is TGTGCCACCAGTACGCTAGCGGGAGAAACCGGGGAGCTGTTTTTT.

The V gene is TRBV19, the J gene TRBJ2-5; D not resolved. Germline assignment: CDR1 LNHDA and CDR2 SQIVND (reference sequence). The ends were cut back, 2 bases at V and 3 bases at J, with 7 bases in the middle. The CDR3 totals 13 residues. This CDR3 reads CASSITAKETQYF. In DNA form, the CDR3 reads TGTGCCAGTAGTATAACAGCAAAAGAGACCCAGTACTTC.

The CDR3 sequence is CASALMMNTEAFF. In DNA, the CDR3 is TGTGCCAGCGCCTTGATGATGAACACTGAAGCTTTCTTT. The J gene is TRBJ1-1, the V gene TRBV13; unclear D gene. Trimming took 8 bases from V and 0 from J, leaving 10 bases between them. The CDR3 consists of 13 residues. Germline CDR1 is PRHDT and CDR2 is FYEKMQ (reference sequence).

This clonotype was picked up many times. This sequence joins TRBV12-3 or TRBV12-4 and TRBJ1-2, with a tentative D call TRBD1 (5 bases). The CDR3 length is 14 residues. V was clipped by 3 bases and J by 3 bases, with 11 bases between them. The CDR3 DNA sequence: TGTGCCAGCAGTTTTCGGGGCGGATACTATGGCTACACCTTC. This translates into CASSFRGGYYGYTF.